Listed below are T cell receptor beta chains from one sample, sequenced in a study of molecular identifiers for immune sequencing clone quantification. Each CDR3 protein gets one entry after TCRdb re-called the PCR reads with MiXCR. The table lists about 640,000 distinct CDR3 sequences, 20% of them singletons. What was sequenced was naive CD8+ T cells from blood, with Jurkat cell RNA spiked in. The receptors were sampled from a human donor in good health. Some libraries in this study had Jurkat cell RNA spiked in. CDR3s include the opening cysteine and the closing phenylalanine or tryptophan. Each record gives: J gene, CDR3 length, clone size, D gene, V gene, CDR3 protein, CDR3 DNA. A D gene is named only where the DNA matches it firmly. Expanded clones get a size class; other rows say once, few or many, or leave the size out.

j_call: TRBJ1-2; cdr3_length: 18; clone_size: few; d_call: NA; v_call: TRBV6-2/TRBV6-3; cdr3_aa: CASSYSHRRQDPNYGYTF; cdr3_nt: TGTGCCAGCAGTTACTCCCACCGGAGACAGGACCCTAACTATGGCTACACCTTC
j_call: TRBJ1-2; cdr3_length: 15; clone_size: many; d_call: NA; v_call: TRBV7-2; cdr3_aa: CASSTYSGSGYGYTF; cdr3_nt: TGTGCCAGCAGCACATACTCAGGGAGTGGCTATGGCTACACCTTC
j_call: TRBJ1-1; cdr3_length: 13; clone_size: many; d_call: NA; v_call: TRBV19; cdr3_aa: CASYNRMNTEAFF; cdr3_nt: TGTGCCAGTTATAACAGGATGAACACTGAAGCTTTCTTT
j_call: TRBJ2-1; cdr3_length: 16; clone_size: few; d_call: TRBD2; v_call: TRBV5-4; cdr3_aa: CASSPTPGLAENEQFF; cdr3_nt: TGTGCCAGCAGCCCCACTCCGGGACTAGCGGAGAATGAGCAGTTCTTC
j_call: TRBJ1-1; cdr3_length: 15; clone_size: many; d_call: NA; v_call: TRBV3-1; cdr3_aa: CASSQVRGMNTEAFF; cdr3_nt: TGTGCCAGCAGCCAAGTGCGTGGGATGAACACTGAAGCTTTCTTT
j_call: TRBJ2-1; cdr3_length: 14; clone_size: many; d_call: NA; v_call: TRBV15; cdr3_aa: CATAPIRSYNEQFF; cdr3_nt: TGTGCCACCGCCCCGATCCGCAGCTACAATGAGCAGTTCTTC
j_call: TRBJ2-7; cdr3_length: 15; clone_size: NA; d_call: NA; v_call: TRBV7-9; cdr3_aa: CASSPQGGGLVEQYF; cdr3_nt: TGTGCCAGCAGCCCCCAGGGGGGAGGGCTCGTAGAGCAGTACTTC
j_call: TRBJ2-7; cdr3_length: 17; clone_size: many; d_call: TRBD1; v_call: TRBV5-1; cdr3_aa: CASSRDRDLLLNYEQYF; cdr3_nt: TGCGCCAGCAGTAGGGACAGGGACTTATTATTGAACTACGAGCAGTACTTC
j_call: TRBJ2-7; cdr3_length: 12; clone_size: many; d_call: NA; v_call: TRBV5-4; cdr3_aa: CASSIGTGEGYF; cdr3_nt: TGTGCCAGCAGCATCGGGACCGGCGAGGGGTACTTC
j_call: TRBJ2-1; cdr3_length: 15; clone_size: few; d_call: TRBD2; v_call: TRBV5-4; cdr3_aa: CASSWGTSVHNEQFF; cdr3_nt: TGTGCCAGCAGCTGGGGGACTAGCGTCCACAATGAGCAGTTCTTC
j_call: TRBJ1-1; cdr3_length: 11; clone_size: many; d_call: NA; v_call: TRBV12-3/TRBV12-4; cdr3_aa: CASSFLGEAFF; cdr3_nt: TGTGCCAGCAGTTTCCTTGGTGAAGCTTTCTTT
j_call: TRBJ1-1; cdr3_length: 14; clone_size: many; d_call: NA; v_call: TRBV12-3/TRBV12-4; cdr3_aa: CASSLDSGGTEAFF; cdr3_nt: TGTGCCAGCAGCCTGGACAGCGGGGGGACTGAAGCTTTCTTT
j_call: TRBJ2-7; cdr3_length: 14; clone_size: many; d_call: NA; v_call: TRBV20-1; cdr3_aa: CSARASIQSYEQYF; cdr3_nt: TGCAGTGCTAGGGCATCTATTCAGTCCTACGAGCAGTACTTC
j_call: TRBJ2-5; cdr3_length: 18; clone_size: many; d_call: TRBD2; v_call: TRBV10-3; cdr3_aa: CAISVVAGGVVDQETQYF; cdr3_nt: TGTGCCATCAGTGTTGTAGCGGGGGGTGTTGTTGACCAAGAGACCCAGTACTTC
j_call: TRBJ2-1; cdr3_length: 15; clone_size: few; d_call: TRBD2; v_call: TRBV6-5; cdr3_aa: CASSPIAGFYNEQFF; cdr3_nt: TGTGCCAGCAGTCCGATAGCGGGATTCTACAATGAGCAGTTCTTC
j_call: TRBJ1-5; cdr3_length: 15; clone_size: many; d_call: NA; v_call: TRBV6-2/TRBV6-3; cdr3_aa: CAPISSAPGNQPQHF; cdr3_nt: TGTGCCCCGATCTCATCCGCCCCAGGAAATCAGCCCCAGCATTTT
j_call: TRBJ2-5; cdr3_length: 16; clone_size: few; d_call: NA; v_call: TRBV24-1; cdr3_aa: CATSPGEGWGEETQYF; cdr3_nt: TGTGCCACCAGCCCAGGGGAGGGATGGGGGGAAGAGACCCAGTACTTC
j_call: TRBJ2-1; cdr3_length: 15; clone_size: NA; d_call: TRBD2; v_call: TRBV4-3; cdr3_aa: CASSPGTSGGFEQFF; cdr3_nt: TGCGCCAGCAGCCCCGGGACTAGCGGGGGCTTCGAGCAGTTCTTC
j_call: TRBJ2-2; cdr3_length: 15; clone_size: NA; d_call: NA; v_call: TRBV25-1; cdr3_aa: CASSDQVASTGELFF; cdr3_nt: TGTGCCAGCAGTGACCAGGTAGCGAGCACCGGGGAGCTGTTTTTT
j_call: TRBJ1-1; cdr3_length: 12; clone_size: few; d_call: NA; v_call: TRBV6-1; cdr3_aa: CASSDRRTEAFF; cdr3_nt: TGTGCCAGCAGTGACCGTCGGACTGAAGCTTTCTTT
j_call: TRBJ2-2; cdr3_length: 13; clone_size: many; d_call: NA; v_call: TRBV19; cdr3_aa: CASMDRNTGELFF; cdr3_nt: TGTGCCAGTATGGACAGGAACACCGGGGAGCTGTTTTTT
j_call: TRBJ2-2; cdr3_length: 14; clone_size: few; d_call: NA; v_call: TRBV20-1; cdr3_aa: CSASLRTGSGELFF; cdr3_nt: TGCAGTGCTAGTTTGAGAACCGGGTCCGGGGAGCTGTTTTTT
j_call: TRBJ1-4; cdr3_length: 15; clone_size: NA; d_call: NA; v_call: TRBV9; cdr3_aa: CASSVAGRLDEKLFF; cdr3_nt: TGTGCCAGCAGCGTAGCGGGGAGGTTGGACGAAAAACTGTTTTTT
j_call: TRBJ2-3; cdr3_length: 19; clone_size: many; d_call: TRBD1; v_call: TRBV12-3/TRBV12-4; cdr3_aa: CASSSHWGRTGGIKDTQYF; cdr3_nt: TGTGCCAGCAGTTCGCACTGGGGAAGGACAGGGGGGATTAAGGATACGCAGTATTTT
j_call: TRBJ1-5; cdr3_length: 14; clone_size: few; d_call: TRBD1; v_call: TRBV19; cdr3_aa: CASTNGQGYQPQHF; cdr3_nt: TGTGCCAGTACTAATGGACAGGGCTATCAGCCCCAGCATTTT
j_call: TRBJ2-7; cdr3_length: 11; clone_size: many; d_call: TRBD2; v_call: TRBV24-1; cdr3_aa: CATSGGDEQYF; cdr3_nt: TGTGCCACCAGCGGGGGGGACGAGCAGTACTTC
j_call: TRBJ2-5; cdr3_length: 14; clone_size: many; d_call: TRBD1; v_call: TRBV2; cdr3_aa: CASTKGQGHETQYF; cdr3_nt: TGTGCCAGCACGAAGGGACAGGGGCACGAGACCCAGTACTTC
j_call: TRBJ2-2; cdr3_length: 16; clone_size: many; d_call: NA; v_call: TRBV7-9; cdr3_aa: CASSHVAGQGTGELFF; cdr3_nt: TGTGCCAGCAGTCACGTCGCAGGGCAGGGCACCGGGGAGCTGTTTTTT
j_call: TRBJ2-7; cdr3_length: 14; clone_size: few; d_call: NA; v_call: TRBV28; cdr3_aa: CASSLRLPSYEQYF; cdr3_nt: TGTGCCAGCAGTTTACGGCTGCCCTCCTACGAGCAGTACTTC
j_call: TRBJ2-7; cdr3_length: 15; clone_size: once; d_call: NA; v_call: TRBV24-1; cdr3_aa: CATSDSTGLAYGQYF; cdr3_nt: TGTGCCACCAGTGATTCCACGGGACTCGCCTACGGGCAGTACTTC
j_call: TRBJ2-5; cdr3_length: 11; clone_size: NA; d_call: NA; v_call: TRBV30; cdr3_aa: CAWSVGTTEGF; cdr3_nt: TGTGCCTGGAGTGTGGGCACCACCGAGGGCTTC
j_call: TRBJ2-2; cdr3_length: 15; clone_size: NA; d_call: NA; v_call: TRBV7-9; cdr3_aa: CASSTLRENTGELFF; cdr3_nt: TGTGCCAGCAGCACTTTGCGGGAGAACACCGGGGAGCTGTTTTTT
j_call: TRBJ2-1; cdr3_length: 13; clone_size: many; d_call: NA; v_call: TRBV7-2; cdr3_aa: CASSSILVGEQFF; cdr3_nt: TGTGCCAGCAGCTCCATACTTGTCGGTGAGCAGTTCTTC
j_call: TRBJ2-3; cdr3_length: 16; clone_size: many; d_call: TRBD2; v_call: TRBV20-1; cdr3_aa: CSARTDGAGSTDTQYF; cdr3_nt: TGCAGTGCTAGAACCGACGGAGCGGGGTCCACAGATACGCAGTATTTT
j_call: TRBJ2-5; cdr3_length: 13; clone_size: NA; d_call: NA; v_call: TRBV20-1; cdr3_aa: CSARRAYQETQYF; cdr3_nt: TGCAGTGCTAGGAGGGCGTACCAAGAGACCCAGTACTTC
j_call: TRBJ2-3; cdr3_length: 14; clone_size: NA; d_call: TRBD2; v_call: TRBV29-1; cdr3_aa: CGVSIAGGEDTQYF; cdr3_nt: TGCGGCGTATCTATAGCGGGAGGGGAGGATACGCAGTATTTT
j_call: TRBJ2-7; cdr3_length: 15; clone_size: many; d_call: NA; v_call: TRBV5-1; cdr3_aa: CASSLAGSAAYEQYF; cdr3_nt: TGCGCCAGCAGCTTGGCCGGCAGTGCCGCCTACGAGCAGTACTTC
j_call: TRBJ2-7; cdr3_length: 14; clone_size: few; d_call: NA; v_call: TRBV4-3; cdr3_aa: CASSQDNRFYEQYF; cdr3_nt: TGCGCCAGCAGCCAAGATAACAGGTTCTACGAGCAGTACTTC
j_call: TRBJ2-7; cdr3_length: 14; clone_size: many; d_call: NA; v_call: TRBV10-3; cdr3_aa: CAISESRDAYEQYF; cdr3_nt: TGTGCCATCAGTGAGTCAAGGGATGCCTACGAGCAGTACTTC
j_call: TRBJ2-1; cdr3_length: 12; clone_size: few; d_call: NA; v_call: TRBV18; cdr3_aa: CASSPGAFEQFF; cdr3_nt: TGTGCCAGCTCACCGGGGGCGTTTGAGCAGTTCTTC
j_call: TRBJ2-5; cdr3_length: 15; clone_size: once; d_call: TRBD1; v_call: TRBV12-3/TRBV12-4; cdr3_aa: CASSPGTGQQETLYF; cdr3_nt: TGTGCCAGCAGTCCCGGGACAGGGCAACAAGAGACCCTGTACTTC
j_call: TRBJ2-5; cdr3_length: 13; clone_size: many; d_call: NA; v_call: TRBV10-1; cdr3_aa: CASSDYDQETQYF; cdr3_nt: TGCGCCAGCAGTGACTACGACCAAGAGACCCAGTACTTC
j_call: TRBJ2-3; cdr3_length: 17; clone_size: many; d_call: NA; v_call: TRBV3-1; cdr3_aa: CASSPSWGSPPTDTQYF; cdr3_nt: TGTGCCAGCAGCCCCTCGTGGGGGAGTCCCCCAACAGATACGCAGTATTTT
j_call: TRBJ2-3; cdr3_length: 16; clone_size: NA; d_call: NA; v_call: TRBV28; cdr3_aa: CASSLEGEELTDTQYF; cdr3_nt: TGTGCCAGCAGTTTAGAGGGGGAGGAACTCACAGATACGCAGTATTTT
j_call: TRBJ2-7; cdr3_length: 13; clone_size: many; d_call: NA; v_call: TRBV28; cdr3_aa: CASSFGDIGEQYF; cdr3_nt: TGTGCCAGCAGTTTCGGGGATATCGGCGAGCAGTACTTC
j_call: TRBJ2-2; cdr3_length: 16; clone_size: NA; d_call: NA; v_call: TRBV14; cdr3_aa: CGSSTISGAYTGELFF; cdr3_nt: TGTGGCAGCAGCACCATTTCAGGGGCATACACCGGGGAGCTGTTTTTT
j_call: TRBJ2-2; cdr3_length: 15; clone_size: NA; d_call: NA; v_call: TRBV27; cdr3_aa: CASSSTSTLTGEPFF; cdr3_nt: TGTGCCAGCAGTTCCACTAGTACTTTAACCGGGGAGCCGTTTTTT
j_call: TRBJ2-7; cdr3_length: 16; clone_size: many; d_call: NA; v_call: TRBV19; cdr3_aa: CASSIVAGLSSYEQYF; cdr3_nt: TGTGCCAGTAGTATAGTGGCGGGGCTGAGCTCCTACGAGCAGTACTTC
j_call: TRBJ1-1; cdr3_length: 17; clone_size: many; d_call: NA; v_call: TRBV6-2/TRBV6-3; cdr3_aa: CASSYSRLGAMNTEAFF; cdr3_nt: TGTGCCAGCAGTTACTCGAGATTGGGAGCAATGAACACTGAAGCTTTCTTT
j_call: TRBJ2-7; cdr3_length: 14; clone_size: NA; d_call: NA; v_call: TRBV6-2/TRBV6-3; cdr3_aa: CASSSTPDPLEQYF; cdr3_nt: TGTGCCAGCAGTTCTACCCCGGATCCCCTGGAGCAGTACTTC
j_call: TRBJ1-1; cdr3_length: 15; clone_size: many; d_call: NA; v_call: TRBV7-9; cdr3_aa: CASSLVWEGGTEAFF; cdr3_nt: TGTGCCAGCAGCTTAGTGTGGGAAGGGGGGACTGAAGCTTTCTTT
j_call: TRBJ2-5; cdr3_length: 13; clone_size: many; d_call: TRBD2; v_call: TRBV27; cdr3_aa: CASYGGAKETQYF; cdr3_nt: TGTGCCAGCTACGGGGGGGCGAAAGAGACCCAGTACTTC
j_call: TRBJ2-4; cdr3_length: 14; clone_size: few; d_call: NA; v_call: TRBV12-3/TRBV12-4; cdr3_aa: CASSFGGAKNIQYF; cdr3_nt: TGTGCCAGCAGTTTCGGGGGAGCCAAAAACATTCAGTACTTC
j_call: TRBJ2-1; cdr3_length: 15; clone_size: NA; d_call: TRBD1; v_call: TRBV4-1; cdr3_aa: CASSEIQGGYNEQFF; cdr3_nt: TGCGCCAGCAGCGAGATACAGGGGGGTTACAATGAGCAGTTCTTC
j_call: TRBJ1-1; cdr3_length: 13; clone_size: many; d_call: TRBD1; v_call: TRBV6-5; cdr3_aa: CASSPTGRTEAFF; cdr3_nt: TGTGCCAGCAGTCCGACAGGGCGGACTGAAGCTTTCTTT
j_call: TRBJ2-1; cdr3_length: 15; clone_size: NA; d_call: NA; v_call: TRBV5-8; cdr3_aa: CASSLSGAWNDEQFF; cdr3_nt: TGTGCCAGCAGCTTATCAGGGGCATGGAACGATGAGCAGTTCTTC
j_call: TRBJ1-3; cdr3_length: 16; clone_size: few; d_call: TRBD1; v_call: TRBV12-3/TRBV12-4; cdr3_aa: CASSRTGDISGNTIYF; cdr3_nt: TGTGCCAGCAGTCGAACAGGGGACATATCTGGAAACACCATATATTTT
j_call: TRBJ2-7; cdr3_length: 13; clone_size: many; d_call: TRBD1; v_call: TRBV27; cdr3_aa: CASSFDRVSEQYF; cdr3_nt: TGTGCCAGCAGTTTCGACAGGGTCTCCGAGCAGTACTTC
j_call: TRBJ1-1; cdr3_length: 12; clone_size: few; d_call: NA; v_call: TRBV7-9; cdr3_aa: CASSLANGEAFF; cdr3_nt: TGTGCCAGCAGCTTAGCGAACGGAGAAGCTTTCTTT
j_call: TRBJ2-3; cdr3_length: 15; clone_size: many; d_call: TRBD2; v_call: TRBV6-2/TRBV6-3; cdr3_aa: CASRDRTSGTDTQYF; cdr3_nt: TGTGCCAGCAGGGACCGGACTAGCGGGACGGATACGCAGTATTTT